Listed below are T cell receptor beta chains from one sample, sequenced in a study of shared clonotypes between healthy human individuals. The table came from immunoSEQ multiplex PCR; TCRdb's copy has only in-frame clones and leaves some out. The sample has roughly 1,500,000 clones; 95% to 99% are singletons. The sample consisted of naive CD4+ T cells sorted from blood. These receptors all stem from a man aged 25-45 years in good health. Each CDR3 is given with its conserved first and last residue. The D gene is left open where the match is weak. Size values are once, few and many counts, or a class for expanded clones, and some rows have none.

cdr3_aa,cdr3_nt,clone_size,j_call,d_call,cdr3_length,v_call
CASSYQLGIPGETQYF,TGCGCCAGCAGCTATCAACTGGGAATCCCGGGGGAGACCCAGTACTTC,-,TRBJ2-5,-,16,TRBV5-1
CASSPSTGPYGYTF,TGTGCCAGCAGCCCATCGACGGGCCCGTATGGCTACACCTTC,-,TRBJ1-2,-,14,TRBV13
CASSLEPAYQETQYF,TGCGCCAGCAGCTTGGAGCCAGCATACCAAGAGACCCAGTACTTC,-,TRBJ2-5,-,15,TRBV5-1
CASSPGLRGLDGYTF,TGTGCCAGCAGCCCTGGTTTGAGGGGGTTGGATGGCTACACCTTC,-,TRBJ1-2,-,15,TRBV11-2
CASSQELAGVSYEQYF,TGCGCCAGCAGCCAAGAACTAGCGGGAGTATCCTACGAGCAGTACTTC,-,TRBJ2-7,TRBD2,16,TRBV4-1
CASSQLAGVNEQFF,TGCGCCAGCAGCCAACTAGCGGGAGTGAATGAGCAGTTCTTC,once,TRBJ2-1,TRBD2,14,TRBV4-3
CASSAGLAGGPGYF,TGTGCCAGCAGCGCGGGACTAGCGGGAGGGCCAGGGTACTTC,-,TRBJ2-7,TRBD2,14,TRBV5-6
CASSVGLAGGPHGELFF,TGTGCCAGCAGCGTAGGGCTAGCGGGAGGGCCTCACGGGGAGCTGTTTTTT,-,TRBJ2-2,TRBD2,17,TRBV9
CASSQNLAGGTGNGYTF,TGTGCCAGCAGCCAGAATCTGGCCGGCGGGACAGGGAATGGCTACACCTTC,-,TRBJ1-2,TRBD1,17,TRBV14
CASSRGPLEKLFF,TGTGCCAGCAGCCGCGGGCCCCTTGAAAAACTGTTTTTT,-,TRBJ1-4,-,13,TRBV5-5
CASSPRTRGEQYF,TGCGCCAGCAGCCCCCGGACACGGGGGGAGCAGTACTTC,-,TRBJ2-7,-,13,TRBV4-1
CASSVDFLGNEQFF,TGTGCCAGCAGCGTAGACTTCCTTGGCAATGAGCAGTTCTTC,-,TRBJ2-1,-,14,TRBV9
CASSSPGTSIPYEQYF,TGTGCCAGCAGTTCCCCCGGGACGTCGATCCCCTACGAGCAGTACTTC,-,TRBJ2-7,-,16,TRBV6-6
CASSLGGTNEKLFF,TGTGCCAGCAGCTTAGGGGGGACTAATGAAAAACTGTTTTTT,-,TRBJ1-4,-,14,TRBV7-6
CASSVVKGRDRAFYGYTF,TGTGCCAGCAGCGTAGTCAAGGGCCGGGACAGGGCCTTCTATGGCTACACCTTC,-,TRBJ1-2,TRBD1,18,TRBV9
CASRDRAIEKLFF,TGTGCCAGCCGGGACAGGGCTATTGAAAAACTGTTTTTT,once,TRBJ1-4,TRBD1,13,TRBV19
CASSGLGMDEQFF,TGTGCCAGCAGTGGGCTGGGAATGGATGAGCAGTTCTTC,-,TRBJ2-1,-,13,TRBV2
CASREFVYNEQFF,TGTGCCAGTCGGGAGTTCGTTTACAATGAGCAGTTCTTC,-,TRBJ2-1,-,13,TRBV2
CASSFVAGASNEQFF,TGTGCCAGCAGCTTTGTGGCGGGAGCGTCCAATGAGCAGTTCTTC,-,TRBJ2-1,-,15,TRBV12-1
CASGLVRGGTGELFF,TGTGCTAGTGGTTTGGTACGTGGGGGAACCGGGGAGCTGTTTTTT,-,TRBJ2-2,-,15,TRBV12-5
CASSDLARSTDTQYF,TGCGCCAGCAGTGATCTAGCAAGGAGCACAGATACGCAGTATTTT,-,TRBJ2-3,-,15,TRBV10-1
CASSQPTGTVSYEQYF,TGCGCCAGCAGCCAGCCCACCGGGACAGTCTCCTACGAGCAGTACTTC,-,TRBJ2-7,TRBD1,16,TRBV4-1
CASSWDPGPHNEQFF,TGTGCCAGCAGTTGGGACCCGGGGCCCCACAATGAGCAGTTCTTC,once,TRBJ2-1,-,15,TRBV28
CASSQGRDRGYYEQYF,TGCGCCAGCAGCCAAGGGAGGGACAGGGGGTACTACGAGCAGTACTTC,-,TRBJ2-7,TRBD1,16,TRBV4-1
CASSPYSGETQYF,TGTGCCAGCTCACCATATTCAGGAGAGACCCAGTACTTC,-,TRBJ2-5,-,13,TRBV18
CASSPDRGQGQPQHF,TGTGCCAGCTCACCTGACAGGGGTCAAGGTCAGCCCCAGCATTTT,-,TRBJ1-5,TRBD1,15,TRBV18
CASSWPGLGYEQYF,TGTGCCAGCAGCTGGCCGGGACTGGGGTACGAGCAGTACTTC,-,TRBJ2-7,-,14,TRBV7-2
CASRETSEGTEAFF,TGTGCCAGCAGGGAGACGTCTGAGGGTACTGAAGCTTTCTTT,-,TRBJ1-1,-,14,TRBV5-4
CASSQGWSGLGDEQYF,TGCGCCAGCAGCCAAGGGTGGAGCGGGCTCGGGGACGAGCAGTACTTC,-,TRBJ2-7,-,16,TRBV4-1
CASSQNRDYSNYGYTF,TGCGCCAGCAGCCAGAACCGAGACTACTCTAACTATGGCTACACCTTC,-,TRBJ1-2,-,16,TRBV4-3
CASSLGILQGYNEQFF,TGTGCCAGCAGCTTAGGGATCCTACAGGGGTACAATGAGCAGTTCTTC,-,TRBJ2-1,TRBD1,16,TRBV11-2
CASNGDRGRMVSYGYTF,TGTGCCAGCAACGGGGACAGGGGGCGAATGGTGTCCTATGGCTACACCTTC,-,TRBJ1-2,TRBD1,17,TRBV7-9
CASRPRDRGGRSSYEQYF,TGTGCCAGCAGGCCCCGGGACAGGGGGGGAAGAAGCTCCTACGAGCAGTACTTC,-,TRBJ2-7,TRBD1,18,TRBV2
CASSLAAATYEQYF,TGTGCCAGCAGCTTAGCCGCCGCCACCTACGAGCAGTACTTC,-,TRBJ2-7,-,14,TRBV7-8
CASSLGTGIYEQYF,TGTGCCAGCAGCTTAGGGACAGGAATATACGAGCAGTACTTC,-,TRBJ2-7,TRBD1,14,TRBV11-2
CASSLHGSGRSGYEQYF,TGTGCCAGCAGCTTACATGGTAGCGGGAGGTCGGGCTACGAGCAGTACTTC,-,TRBJ2-7,TRBD2,17,TRBV7-9
CASSVGNSITGELFF,TGTGCCAGCAGCGTAGGGAACAGCATCACCGGGGAGCTGTTTTTT,once,TRBJ2-2,-,15,TRBV9
CASSQDKLAGHYNEQFF,TGTGCCAGCAGCCAAGATAAACTAGCCGGTCACTACAATGAGCAGTTCTTC,-,TRBJ2-1,-,17,TRBV14
CASSQDRQGDQPQHF,TGCGCCAGCAGCCAAGATAGACAGGGGGATCAGCCCCAGCATTTT,-,TRBJ1-5,TRBD1,15,TRBV4-1